The rows below give T cell receptor beta chains drawn from one sample of a study of blood T cell repertoires in COVID-19. This table comes from immunoSEQ multiplex PCR, and its TCRdb copy is limited to in-frame clones, with some not included. The sample holds almost 300,000 clones, approximately 89% seen once. Sequenced sample: peripheral blood. The receptors shown here come from a young woman with COVID-19, enrolled during active disease. Each CDR3 is given without its conserved first and last residue. Each record gives: V gene, CDR3 protein.

V gene: TRBV9; CDR3 protein: ASSVSGRFTEAF
V gene: TRBV28; CDR3 protein: ASSLLRTGFKGGYT
V gene: TRBV3-1/TRBV3-2; CDR3 protein: ASSPHGGRGTTDTQY
V gene: TRBV12-3/TRBV12-4; CDR3 protein: ATSGGGNQPQH
V gene: TRBV4-2; CDR3 protein: ASSQLPPGGPEAF
V gene: TRBV4-2; CDR3 protein: ASRSRGASGYT
V gene: TRBV2; CDR3 protein: ASSESWQTVYGYT
V gene: TRBV3-1/TRBV3-2; CDR3 protein: ASSSTTLRT
V gene: TRBV4-2; CDR3 protein: ASSQEASNKNIQY
V gene: TRBV7-9; CDR3 protein: ASSLRSGGAGDTQY
V gene: TRBV5-1; CDR3 protein: ATRLSTSGQETQY
V gene: TRBV28; CDR3 protein: AILSWEYGYT
V gene: TRBV19; CDR3 protein: ASSKAGGSVETQY
V gene: TRBV4-2; CDR3 protein: ASSQAGEPGNTIY
V gene: TRBV18; CDR3 protein: ASSPIPGGNYNEQY
V gene: TRBV5-1; CDR3 protein: ASSLASSGNTIY
V gene: TRBV7-6; CDR3 protein: ASSLGTSGGADEQY
V gene: TRBV3-1/TRBV3-2; CDR3 protein: ASSPSGGYQETQY
V gene: TRBV9; CDR3 protein: ASSEGVVPGELF
V gene: TRBV6-1; CDR3 protein: ASSDPSTRIRNGYT
V gene: TRBV28; CDR3 protein: ASTDPGGNYGYT
V gene: TRBV11-3; CDR3 protein: ASSFSRLAGVDEQF
V gene: TRBV9; CDR3 protein: ASSPLGRTQY
V gene: TRBV11-2; CDR3 protein: ASSIPGNGQPQH
V gene: TRBV28; CDR3 protein: ASSSGQNQPQH
V gene: TRBV6-5; CDR3 protein: ASRGGTGTTEAF
V gene: TRBV7-9; CDR3 protein: ASSPDSTTGELF
V gene: TRBV7-9; CDR3 protein: ASSRTGVVNQPQH
V gene: TRBV27; CDR3 protein: ASSLSGSYGYT
V gene: TRBV6-5; CDR3 protein: ASRKGDRGRNEQF
V gene: TRBV19; CDR3 protein: ASSIGSSYEQY
V gene: TRBV3-1/TRBV3-2; CDR3 protein: ASSQDRGSRYGYT
V gene: TRBV5-5; CDR3 protein: ASSPRTGTPRMADTQY
V gene: TRBV15; CDR3 protein: ATSGLQGGNQPQH
V gene: TRBV4-1; CDR3 protein: ASSQVGGEKLF
V gene: TRBV7-9; CDR3 protein: ASSLGPTQSH
V gene: TRBV12-5; CDR3 protein: ASGLVAGAEGNQPQH
V gene: TRBV5-1; CDR3 protein: ASSLGQYNSPLH
V gene: TRBV2; CDR3 protein: ASRIGQHGYT
V gene: TRBV29-1; CDR3 protein: SEYSGDDYGYT
V gene: TRBV30; CDR3 protein: AWSRGTEAF
V gene: TRBV12-5; CDR3 protein: ASGFRAYSYNEQF
V gene: TRBV24-1; CDR3 protein: ATSDRGKQYEQY
V gene: TRBV7-8; CDR3 protein: ASSIDRDQPQH
V gene: TRBV3-1/TRBV3-2; CDR3 protein: ASSRGTSGAPY